This section outlines one T cell receptor (beta chain) sequence together with its context. Its antigen has not been determined. The input lacks base qualities; no much larger clone sits a single base away. This sample was taken from a study of cytotoxic CD8 clonotypes in ibrutinib-treated CLL listed by TCRdb under 2021. Some background on the complete study: The cohort included some 14 treatment-naive and ten to twelve relapsed/refractory patients; some 18 were IGHV unmutated. Responses were partial in 25 or so patients and complete in 2; after median about 68 months follow-up, roughly 14 stayed in remission and 12 progressed. Samples averaged approximately 260,000 productive templates and roughly 86,000 productive rearrangements. The response samples were drawn at a median of 12 months into treatment, with a range of about 6 to 36 months. Cryopreserved peripheral blood mononuclear cells were collected at three points: before therapy, at response, and at either sustained remission or disease progression. Longitudinal samples were obtainable from 26 of the 86 participants in the trial. Every remission and progressive disease sample was obtained while ibrutinib was still being received by the patients. The research as a whole found: Public clonotypes were rare and either contracted or stayed stable during treatment, and the rise in clonality at ibrutinib response reflected the expansion of private clonotypes. Baseline clonality was found to be higher than that of age-matched healthy donors and was strongly correlated with circulating CD8+ T-cell counts. At ibrutinib response clonality went up, during sustained remission it held steady, and at progression it dropped back toward baseline. Lymph node repertoires were not examined, and the timing of sampling was not matched between patients in sustained remission and those whose disease progressed.

On a MiSeq, deep resolution sequencing aimed for a depth between 1 in 1 million and 1 in 200,000 T cells, with each clonotype covered approximately 10x on average. The immunoSEQ hsTCRB Kit was used to generate the TCR beta libraries. The authors processed their data as follows. ImmunoSEQ Data Assistant and ImmunoSEQ Analyzer were used for data analysis, and V, D and J genes were assigned according to IMGT definitions. Clonality, which ranges from 0 to 1, was calculated as one minus the normalized Shannon entropy of productive rearrangement frequencies. Only overrepresented clonotypes making up at least 0.05% of each patient's repertoire were included in the public clonotype analysis. Repertoires from approximately 13 age-matched healthy donors in immuneACCESS were used as clonality controls. As stored in TCRdb, this immuneACCESS dataset retains in-frame rearrangements with V and J assigned. A fraction of the clones does not appear; measured against another copy, unresolved V genes explain less than half of the discrepancy, and the remainder lacks a known reason. V and J calls and clone size come straight from that table; D and trimming were deduced from the DNA. The sample table records about 68,000 clones; 68% of these occur just once. 5.7% of the sample goes to the ten largest clones.

The sample's time point label is to be understood as: approximately 11 months on ibrutinib. For TCR beta library preparation, roughly 2 micrograms of genomic DNA were extracted from the cryopreserved PBMCs. High-throughput TCR beta sequencing was performed on longitudinal blood samples from CLL patients receiving ibrutinib monotherapy. Patients were enrolled in a phase 2 open-label single-center ibrutinib monotherapy trial. V is reduced by 1 base and J by 4 bases, leaving a spacing of 10 bases between them. Reading the germline V gene gives CDR1 SGHTA and CDR2 FQGNSA. The CDR3 goes from the cysteine to the phenylalanine over 15 residues. The DNA shown is the 45-base CDR3, in frame from base 1.

The sequence was collected from a human donor with chronic lymphocytic leukemia. Sequenced here: PBMCs, sampled after 12 months of ibrutinib treatment. The chain joins TRBV7-2 to TRBJ1-4; the D region possibly corresponds to TRBD1 (5 bases align). The DNA sequence is TGTGCCAGCAGCTTAGGAGGGGTACTTAATGAAAAACTGTTTTTT. Protein translation: CASSLGGVLNEKLFF.